The 31 T cell receptor beta chains below come from one sample, sequenced in a study of cytomegalovirus exposure and HLA in healthy donors. The PCR had 60 Vbeta and 13 Jbeta primers. The repertoire was sequenced with immunoSEQ multiplex PCR; TCRdb's copy has only in-frame clones and lacks some. The table shows 110,000 to 150,000 clones, with around 72% occurring only once. The material sequenced was PBMCs. All receptors derive from a human donor in good health.

This clone showed up just once. V is TRBV28 and J is TRBJ1-4; no definite D call. The CDR3 covers 14 residues. The germline gives CDR1 MDHEN, CDR2 SYDVKM. V was cut by 3 bases and J by 2 bases, with 7 bases left in between. The CDR3 protein is CASSFYGTNEKLFF. CDR3 DNA: TGTGCCAGCAGTTTTTACGGTACTAATGAAAAACTGTTTTTT.

The rearrangement joins TRBV6-5 to TRBJ2-5, with 8 bases matching TRBD2. The CDR3 has 13 amino acids. Germline V gene data show CDR1 as MNHEY and CDR2 as SVGAGI. V shed 6 bases, J shed 5 bases, and the junction held 5 bases outside the gene matches. The CDR3 reads CASRAGVPETQYF. The CDR3 nucleotides read TGTGCCAGCAGAGCGGGAGTTCCGGAGACCCAGTACTTC.

Comment on this clone: The junction does not match germline at one end; this may be a read error. The chain recombines TRBV7-9 with TRBJ2-6; TRBD1 aligns across 12 bases. The CDR3 runs 18 residues. Germline V gene sequence: CDR1 SEHNR, CDR2 FQNEAQ (reference sequence). As DNA, the CDR3 is TGTTCCAGCAGCCGTGGGACAGGGGGCGGGTCTGGGGCCAACGTCCTGACTTTC. Protein product: CSSSRGTGGGSGANVLTF.

This clone was seen a handful of times. The chain uses TRBV7-2 and TRBJ2-5; 7 bases agree with TRBD1. Germline-derived CDR1 and CDR2 are SGHTA and FQGNSA. The CDR3 totals 14 residues. V lost 5 bases to trimming and J lost 4 bases; unmatched junction nucleotides: 7. The CDR3 coding sequence is TGTGCCAGCAGCCTCCATAGGACAGGAGAGACCCAGTACTTC. Translating it yields CASSLHRTGETQYF.

This sequence joins TRBV6-5 and TRBJ1-5, with 9 bases that match TRBD1. The CDR3 is 15 amino acids. CDR1 is MNHEY and CDR2 is SVGAGI in the germline V gene. The V and J ends lost 6 bases and 3 bases, in that order; junction bases with no gene match: 6. CDR3 nucleotide sequence: TGTGCCAGCAGCTCCGGGACAGGGAACAATCAGCCCCAGCATTTT. This codes for CASSSGTGNNQPQHF.

The V gene is TRBV10-3, the J gene TRBJ2-1; the D gene is possibly TRBD2 (7 bases). This CDR3 has 16 amino acids. Trimming cost V 2 bases and J 8 bases, with 19 bases left between them. Germline V gene sequence: CDR1 ENHRY, CDR2 SYGVKD. CDR3: CAISEVVRGPIYEQFF. The CDR3 bases are TGTGCCATCAGTGAGGTTGTGCGGGGGCCCATTTATGAGCAGTTCTTC.

The chain has TRBV5-6 and TRBJ2-7; TRBD2 might be the D (6 bases). V gave up 5 bases and J gave up 1 base, with 13 bases separating them. There are 14 residues in the CDR3. Germline CDR1 is SGHDT and CDR2 is YYEEEE. CDR3 sequence: CASSSGTDSYEQYF. In DNA form, the CDR3 reads TGTGCCAGCAGTTCCGGGACTGATTCCTACGAGCAGTACTTC. Supplemented by reference TRBV5-6 and TRBJ2-7, the full variable domain reads DAGVTQSPTHLIKTRGQQVTLRCSPKSGHDTVSWYQQALGQGPQFIFQYYEEEERQRGNFPDRFSGHQFPNYSSELNVNALLLGDSALYLCASSSGTDSYEQYFGPGTRLTVT.

The rearrangement joins TRBV5-4 to TRBJ2-2, with TRBD2 as a possible D gene (6 bases). CDR1 and CDR2 (germline): SGHNT, YYREEE (reference sequence). The CDR3 has 12 amino acids. V was pared by 4 bases and J by 8 bases, with 9 bases between. In nucleotides, the CDR3 is TGTGCCAGCAGCCCCGGGAGTGGGGAGCTGTTTTTT. The encoded protein is CASSPGSGELFF. The variable domain in full, completed from reference TRBV5-4 and TRBJ2-2, reads ETGVTQSPTHLIKTRGQQVTLRCSSQSGHNTVSWYQQALGQGPQFIFQYYREEENGRGNFPPRFSGLQFPNYSSELNVNALELDDSALYLCASSPGSGELFFGEGSRLTVL.

The chain recombines TRBV9 with TRBJ1-2; 7 bases fit TRBD1. The CDR3 has 15 residues. Germline V lookup: CDR1 SGDLS, CDR2 YYNGEE. V lost 3 bases to trimming and J lost 5 bases; unmatched junction nucleotides: 10. The CDR3 DNA is TGTGCCAGCAGCGCCCCGACAGGGCAAGGATATGGCTACACCTTC. Its translation is CASSAPTGQGYGYTF.

This clone has a handful of counts. The rearrangement uses TRBV27 and TRBJ2-1; TRBD2 is a possible D gene (6 bases). Trimming left V 2 bases short and J 5 bases short, with 13 bases between. The V gene's germline CDR1 is MNHEY and CDR2 SMNVEV (reference sequence). The CDR3 contains 15 residues. The CDR3 protein is CASSLRSGRHNEQFF. CDR3 DNA sequence: TGTGCCAGCAGTTTAAGGAGCGGGCGACACAATGAGCAGTTCTTC.

The chain carries TRBV7-9 and TRBJ2-2; 12 bases map to TRBD2. Germline lookup yields CDR1 SEHNR and CDR2 FQNEAQ (reference sequence). After removal of 4 bases from V and 3 bases from J, the junction contained 9 bases not matched to a gene. The CDR3 is 18 amino acids. CDR3 bases: TGTGCCAGCAGCTCCCTAACACGGACTAGCGGGGACACCGGGGAGCTGTTTTTT. This sequence encodes CASSSLTRTSGDTGELFF. The variable domain in full, completed from reference TRBV7-9 and TRBJ2-2, reads DTGVSQNPRHKITKRGQNVTFRCDPISEHNRLYWYRQTLGQGPEFLTYFQNEAQLEKSRLLSDRFSAERPKGSFSTLEIQRTEQGDSAMYLCASSSLTRTSGDTGELFFGEGSRLTVL.

The CDR3 nucleotides are TGTGCCAGCAGCCACCGAACTACAGGGGGGAACTACGAGCAGTACTTC. It specifies CASSHRTTGGNYEQYF. V usage is TRBV7-9 and J usage is TRBJ2-7, with TRBD1 matching over 8 bases. J was trimmed by 3 bases and V by 5 bases; bases with no gene match: 12. Germline V gene sequence: CDR1 SEHNR, CDR2 FQNEAQ (reference sequence). The length of the CDR3 is 16 residues.

This clone appeared once. This chain connects TRBV6-1 to TRBJ1-2; the match to TRBD1 covers 8 bases. The CDR3 totals 11 residues. CDR1 and CDR2 from the germline V gene are MNHNS and SASEGT. Trimming cost V 6 bases and J 8 bases; bases outside gene matches: 2. In DNA, the CDR3 is TGTGCCAGCAGGCAGGGGGCGGGCTACACCTTC. Its protein product is CASRQGAGYTF.

The chain uses TRBV30 and TRBJ2-1, with a weak D call TRBD1 (6 bases). This CDR3 region has 15 residues. V dropped 5 bases and J dropped 0 bases, with 14 bases sitting between them. Germline CDR1 is GTSNPN and CDR2 is SVGIG (reference sequence). This chain's CDR3 is CAWVTGENSYNEQFF. The CDR3 coding sequence is TGTGCCTGGGTGACAGGCGAAAACTCCTACAATGAGCAGTTCTTC.

This clone was observed a handful of times. The rearrangement uses TRBV6-6 and TRBJ2-5; D remains ambiguous. CDR3 length: 12 residues. CDR1 is MNHNY and CDR2 is SVGAGI in the germline V gene (reference sequence). V was cut by 8 bases and J by 5 bases, with 12 bases left in between. Written as DNA, the CDR3 is TGTGCCAGCTCTGCAGGAATGGAGACCCAGTACTTC. As protein: CASSAGMETQYF.

This sequence joins TRBV4-1 and TRBJ1-5, with 8 bases matching TRBD1. The CDR3 covers 15 residues. V lost 1 base to trimming and J lost 5 bases; unmatched junction nucleotides: 4. From germline, CDR1 is MGHRA and CDR2 YSYEKL. The chain's CDR3 is CASSQGTGNYQPQHF. The CDR3 coding sequence is TGCGCCAGCAGCCAAGGGACAGGGAATTATCAGCCCCAGCATTTT.

This clone was counted a few times. The chain is built from TRBV11-3 and TRBJ2-7; TRBD2 matches 7 bases. With 2 bases clipped from V and 2 bases from J, the junction kept 3 bases outside the gene matches. The CDR3 sequence is 14 residues long. The germline V gene encodes CDR1 SGHNT and CDR2 YENEEA. CDR3 in amino acids: CASSLLAGAYEQYF. The CDR3 DNA is TGTGCCAGCAGCTTACTGGCGGGAGCCTACGAGCAGTACTTC. The whole variable domain, remainder taken from reference TRBV11-3 and TRBJ2-7, is EAGVVQSPRYKIIEKKQPVAFWCNPISGHNTLYWYLQNLGQGPELLIRYENEEAVDDSQLPKDRFSAERLKGVDSTLKIQPAELGDSAVYLCASSLLAGAYEQYFGPGTRLTVT.

The J gene is TRBJ1-2, the V gene TRBV5-1; 9 bases match TRBD1. Unmatched junction bases numbered 10, after V lost 2 bases and J lost 5 bases. CDR1 SGHRS and CDR2 YFSETQ come from the germline V gene. CDR3 length: 16 amino acids. The CDR3 DNA reads as TGCGCCAGCAGCTTCGCCGGGACAGGGAAGTTGTATGGCTACACCTTC. Translation: CASSFAGTGKLYGYTF.

The chain carries TRBV5-1 and TRBJ2-5, with 8 positions matching TRBD1. Germline CDR1 and CDR2: SGHRS and YFSETQ. Trimming took 4 bases from V and 2 from J; bases not matched to a gene: 7. The CDR3 has 15 residues. The CDR3 loop reads CASSLWTGIQETQYF. Written as DNA, the CDR3 is TGCGCCAGCAGCCTGTGGACAGGGATTCAAGAGACCCAGTACTTC. Complete variable domain (other parts from reference TRBV5-1 and TRBJ2-5): KAGVTQTPRYLIKTRGQQVTLSCSPISGHRSVSWYQQTPGQGLQFLFEYFSETQRNKGNFPGRFSGRQFSNSRSEMNVSTLELGDSALYLCASSLWTGIQETQYFGPGTRLLVL.

This clone was detected a few times. The chain is built from TRBV6-5 and TRBJ1-2, with 7 positions matching TRBD1. This CDR3 comprises 15 residues. Germline lookup yields CDR1 MNHEY and CDR2 SVGAGI. The V segment lost 0 bases and the J segment 4 bases; nucleotides outside the gene matches: 5. CDR3 DNA: TGTGCCAGCAGTTACTCAGGGGGCACTCTCTATGGCTACACCTTC. The encoded protein is CASSYSGGTLYGYTF.

J is TRBJ1-6 and V is TRBV14; D is uncertain. Germline-derived CDR1 and CDR2 are SGHDN and FVKESK. V shed 1 base and J shed 14 bases, with 9 bases lying between them. This CDR3 is built from 12 residues. The CDR3 DNA is TGTGCCAGCAGCCAAGGTTTTAATTCCCTCCACTTT. Residues: CASSQGFNSLHF.

The chain carries TRBV5-6 and TRBJ1-2, with TRBD1 as a possible D gene (6 bases). Germline V CDR1 and CDR2: SGHDT, YYEEEE. V lost 3 bases, J lost 2 bases, and 8 bases lay in between. The CDR3 is 13 amino acids. CDR3 region: CASSSTGNYGYTF. The CDR3 nucleotides read TGTGCCAGCAGCTCAACAGGGAACTATGGCTACACCTTC.

In its sample, this clone was seen a few times. The J gene is TRBJ1-1, the V gene TRBV6-6; D gene uncertain. Per germline, CDR1 MNHNY and CDR2 SVGAGI (reference sequence). The CDR3 covers 13 residues. V was cut by 6 bases and J by 0 bases, with 8 bases left in between. This CDR3 is CASRLLVNTEAFF. The CDR3 nucleotides read TGTGCCAGCAGACTCCTCGTGAACACTGAAGCTTTCTTT.

The rearrangement uses TRBV18 and TRBJ2-7, with a weak D call TRBD1 (6 bases). The CDR3 runs 15 residues. Trimming cost V 3 bases and J 5 bases, with 17 bases left between them. Germline assignment: CDR1 KGHSH and CDR2 LQKENI. In DNA form, the CDR3 reads TGTGCCAGCTCACCTCGGGACAAACTACGAGACGAGCAGTACTTC. Translated, it gives CASSPRDKLRDEQYF.

The CDR3 region has the DNA TGTGCCAGCAGCCAAGGGTTTAGGACAGGGACCTACGAGCAGTACTTC. It is translated as CASSQGFRTGTYEQYF. The gene calls are TRBV14 and TRBJ2-7, with TRBD1 matching 8 bases. CDR1 and CDR2 from the germline V gene are SGHDN and FVKESK. J was trimmed by 2 bases and V by 1 base; bases with no gene match: 7. This CDR3 has 16 residues.

This chain joins TRBV28 and TRBJ1-5; TRBD1 matches 8 bases. The CDR3 has 14 residues. The ends lost 5 bases at V and 6 bases at J; junction bases unmatched: 6. CDR1 MDHEN and CDR2 SYDVKM come from the germline V gene. The CDR3 spells CASSIRTGSQPQHF. CDR3 coding DNA: TGTGCCAGCAGTATAAGGACAGGGTCTCAGCCCCAGCATTTT. The full variable domain, rest sourced from reference TRBV28 and TRBJ1-5, is DVKVTQSSRYLVKRTGEKVFLECVQDMDHENMFWYRQDPGLGLRLIYFSYDVKMKEKGDIPEGYSVSREKKERFSLILESASTNQTSMYLCASSIRTGSQPQHFGDGTRLSIL.

The chain couples TRBV6-5 to TRBJ2-2; D perhaps matches TRBD1 (6 bases). The CDR3 is 15 residues long. Trimming removed 7 bases from V and 0 bases from J, with 12 bases in between. In germline, CDR1 is MNHEY, CDR2 SVGAGI. CDR3: CASNYREPNTGELFF. CDR3 coding DNA: TGTGCCAGCAACTACAGGGAGCCGAACACCGGGGAGCTGTTTTTT.

This sequence joins TRBV7-6 and TRBJ2-7, with 8 bases lining up with TRBD1. The V and J ends lost 1 base and 3 bases, in that order; junction bases with no gene match: 14. Per the germline V gene, CDR1 is SGHVS and CDR2 is FNYEAQ. CDR3 size: 18 residues. The CDR3 loop reads CASSLVPPSMDRDYEQYF. In nucleotides, the CDR3 is TGTGCCAGCAGCTTAGTACCACCATCGATGGACAGGGACTACGAGCAGTACTTC.

The table lists this clone with a few counts. V is TRBV11-3 and J is TRBJ2-7; TRBD2 aligns across 7 bases. V gave up 2 bases and J gave up 5 bases; unmatched junction bases: 6. Germline V gives CDR1 SGHNT, CDR2 YENEEA. This CDR3 comprises 14 residues. The CDR3 DNA follows: TGTGCCAGCAGCTTAAAAGCGGGAAGAAACGAGCAGTACTTC. The encoded protein is CASSLKAGRNEQYF.

The chain links TRBV6-5 to TRBJ1-2, with D unclear. Per germline, CDR1 MNHEY and CDR2 SVGAGI. Deletions cut 4 bases from V and 3 bases from J, with 6 bases between. The CDR3 extends over 12 amino acids. The CDR3 protein is CASSSLYYGYTF. The CDR3 nucleotides are TGTGCCAGCAGTTCCCTGTACTATGGCTACACCTTC.

The chain uses TRBV19 and TRBJ1-5, with unresolved D. Germline V gene data show CDR1 as LNHDA and CDR2 as SQIVND (reference sequence). The CDR3 runs to 12 residues. Trimming stripped 8 bases from V and 6 bases from J, with 11 bases between. The CDR3 reads CASRGSGQPQHF. CDR3 nucleotide sequence: TGTGCCAGTCGCGGGAGCGGTCAGCCCCAGCATTTT.